A selection of T cell receptor beta chains follows, all from one sample in a study of blood T cell repertoires in COVID-19. Sequenced by immunoSEQ multiplex PCR; TCRdb stores in-frame clones only, minus some. The sample yields roughly 190,000 clones, 75% to 85% seen once. Sequenced sample: PBMCs or T cells enriched from blood (not recorded which). The receptors originated from a woman aged 50 to 60 with acute COVID-19. Both conserved end residues are part of each CDR3. The listing skips clone size in some rows; elsewhere it reads once, few, many or a size class.

>TRBV19|.
CASTPSGAQKQETQYF
>TRBV7-9|few
CASSPDPPRAGNQPQHF
>TRBV5-4|.
CASRDRWNTEAFF
>TRBV7-5|.
CARSHDSTHGYTF
>TRBV27|.
CASSRLPDTQYF
>TRBV5-4|.
CASSLGRGYGETQYF
>TRBV11-2|.
CASSLVAGGHDTQYF
>TRBV7-6|once
CASSLLGGAPGNEQFF
>TRBV7-2|.
CASRMTGLATDTQYF
>TRBV27|once
CASSLEGQGAYNEQFF
>TRBV5-1|.
CASSLAGTINQPQHF
>TRBV10-3|.
CAISESVAVRNTEAFF
>TRBV18|.
CASSRPGRGKLTGELFF
>TRBV7-9|.
CASSEWGQQETQYF
>TRBV7-2|.
CASSSKDTQYF
>TRBV14|few
CASSQEVRTGEGTEAFF
>TRBV20-1|.
CSAKGRAFF
>TRBV4-3|.
CASSRSGAEDTQYF
>TRBV10-3|.
CAISGIPEGSTDTQYF
>TRBV5-4|.
CATPPRGGANVLTF
>TRBV20-1|.
CSASGGRARTDTQYF
>TRBV5-5|.
CASSSNRGTGELFF
>TRBV24-1|.
CATSDPTSGETQYF
>TRBV20-1|.
CSASRRGHETQYF
>TRBV4-3|.
CASSPKQGAWELFF
>TRBV5-4|.
CASSLGQGTTGELFF
>TRBV21-1|.
CASSRTAQGGRLDDF
>TRBV12-3/TRBV12-4|.
CASSLSLARGYTF
>TRBV9|.
CASSKRIQETQYF
>TRBV19|.
CASSRAALGQGMNTEAFF
>TRBV6-2/TRBV6-3|.
CASSYADRDGGPQHF
>TRBV4-1|.
CASSQDAAMSPGSYNEQFF
>TRBV1|.
CTSSQEKNLATDTQYF
>TRBV24-1|.
CATSDFDGQNYGYTF
>TRBV5-1|.
CASKEGQRAHNSPLHF